This T cell receptor beta chain was documented in a study of T cells in Graves' hyperthyroidism and ophthalmopathy. At the level of the study: Peripheral blood sampling occurred at initial diagnosis, before any treatment.

What was amplified from RNA transcripts were TCR beta CDR3 regions. An initial round of RT-PCR targeting the TCR CDR3 relied on the HTBI primer set. TCRdb re-analysed the multiplex PCR reads in MiXCR, keeping a single row per CDR3 protein. Among about 500,000 distinct CDR3 sequences listed, 15% to 20% were seen once. This clonotype has a count of ten or more. Uncontrolled infection, other autoimmune disease, pregnancy or lactation disqualified patients from enrolment. The TCR was taken from a woman aged 25 to 39 with Graves' ophthalmopathy. The sequenced material came from blood.

The CDR3 region is CASSDGGTEAFF. CDR3 in DNA: TGTGCCAGCTCAGACGGCGGGACTGAAGCTTTCTTT. The chain couples TRBV18 to TRBJ1-1; no firm D call. The germline CDR1 and CDR2 sequences are KGHSH and LQKENI. The V gene lost 5 bases and the J gene lost 5 bases, with 9 bases spanning the gap. CDR3 length: 12 amino acids.